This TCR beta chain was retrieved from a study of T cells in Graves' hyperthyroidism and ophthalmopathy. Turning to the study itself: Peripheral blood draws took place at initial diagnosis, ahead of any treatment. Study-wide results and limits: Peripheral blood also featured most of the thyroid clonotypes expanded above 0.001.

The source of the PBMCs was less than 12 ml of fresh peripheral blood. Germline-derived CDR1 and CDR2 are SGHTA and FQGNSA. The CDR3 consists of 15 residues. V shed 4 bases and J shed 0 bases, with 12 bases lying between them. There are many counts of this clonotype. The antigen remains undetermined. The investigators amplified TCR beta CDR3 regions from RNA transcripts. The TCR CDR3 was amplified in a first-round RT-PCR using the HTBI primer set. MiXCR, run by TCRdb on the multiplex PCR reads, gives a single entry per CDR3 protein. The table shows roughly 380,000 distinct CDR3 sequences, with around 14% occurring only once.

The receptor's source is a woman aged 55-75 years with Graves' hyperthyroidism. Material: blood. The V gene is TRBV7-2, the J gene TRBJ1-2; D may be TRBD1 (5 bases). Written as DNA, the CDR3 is TGTGCCAGCAGCTCTACCGGGACTTCTAACTATGGCTACACCTTC. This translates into CASSSTGTSNYGYTF. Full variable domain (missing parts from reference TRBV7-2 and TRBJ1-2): GAGVSQSPSNKVTEKGKDVELRCDPISGHTALYWYRQSLGQGLEFLIYFQGNSAPDKSGLPSDRFSAERTGGSVSTLTIQRTQQEDSAVYLCASSSTGTSNYGYTFGSGTRLTVV.